This TCR beta chain was recorded in a study of vaccination effects on CD4 cells after COVID-19. Points from the study as a whole: The study found marked clonal contraction of infection- and vaccine-induced clones late after vaccination.

Data came from immunoSEQ multiplex PCR; TCRdb stores just in-frame clones and leaves some out. The sample comprises nearly 45,000 clones, more than 65% of which are singletons, and 8.5% to 10% rests with the top ten. The CDR3 length is 12 residues. Germline V gives CDR1 ENHRY, CDR2 SYGVKD. V was pared by 7 bases and J by 2 bases, with 5 bases between. Subsequent to a culture period of more than 9 days, CD4+ T cells were isolated. Each person got two doses of an mRNA SARS-CoV-2 vaccine, BNT162b2 or mRNA-1273. On day 3 and again on day 7, half the medium was replaced with IL-2 medium. Worth noting for this clone: Its antigen is not identified.

The gene calls are TRBV10-3 and TRBJ2-2; unclear D gene. The source was CD4+ T cells from PBMCs cultured without peptide, collected after COVID-19 vaccination. The receptor's source is a human donor who received a COVID-19 vaccine. The CDR3 bases are TGTGCCATCACGGAAAACACCGGGGAGCTGTTTTTT. It is translated as CAITENTGELFF.